The rows below give T cell receptor beta chains drawn from one sample of a study of CD8 T cells in ankylosing spondylitis. TCRdb reprocessed the 5' RACE reads with MiXCR, giving one entry per CDR3 protein. The repertoire holds under 200,000 distinct CDR3 sequences, with roughly 10% as singletons. Sample: blood, either unsorted or a sorted T cell fraction (not recorded which). These receptors all stem from a female donor with ankylosing spondylitis or in good health (not recorded which). The CDR3 runs from the conserved cysteine through the conserved F or W. A D gene is named only where the DNA matches it firmly.

.	TRBJ1-1	TRBV4-3	CASSQERISGNTEAFF
.	TRBJ2-2	TRBV7-2	CASSHHGEIPHTGELFF
TRBD1	TRBJ2-2	TRBV7-6	CASSLGIQGRSGELFF
.	TRBJ1-1	TRBV7-9	CASSLATTDSEAFF
.	TRBJ2-1	TRBV7-8	CASSLWNPGDEQFF
.	TRBJ2-7	TRBV9	CASSDHGVEQYF
TRBD2	TRBJ2-5	TRBV6-2/TRBV6-3	CASRPAAGSTVGRETQYF
TRBD2	TRBJ2-3	TRBV7-3	CASSLSGWGLVPPSTDTQYF
.	TRBJ1-1	TRBV11-2	CASSSGHWNTEAFF
.	TRBJ1-6	TRBV7-9	CASSLPAGTYSPLHF
.	TRBJ2-5	TRBV5-4	CASSLARGESETQYF
.	TRBJ2-3	TRBV7-9	CASSSGLTQYF
.	TRBJ2-1	TRBV29-1	CSALGGERGTNEQFF
.	TRBJ1-2	TRBV6-2/TRBV6-3	CASSPDLRGFYGYTF
.	TRBJ2-3	TRBV11-2	CASSLDPSYTQYF
TRBD2	TRBJ2-5	TRBV28	CASSFLAEETQYF
TRBD2	TRBJ2-1	TRBV11-3	CASSSSSGNDYNEQFF
.	TRBJ2-1	TRBV7-9	CASSHRGWQINEQFF
.	TRBJ2-3	TRBV7-6	CASSLIAISTDTQYF
.	TRBJ1-5	TRBV7-9	CASSLVGGGNQPQHF
TRBD1	TRBJ2-2	TRBV2	CASLGPRTGGASSGELFF
.	TRBJ1-1	TRBV2	CARSYRVTEAFF
.	TRBJ2-2	TRBV4-1	CASSLKQVTGELFF
.	TRBJ2-2	TRBV12-3/TRBV12-4	CASSLSAGAGELFF
TRBD2	TRBJ2-1	TRBV4-3	CASSPGTSHEQFF
.	TRBJ2-7	TRBV20-1	CSALPSGVFTYEQYF
.	TRBJ2-5	TRBV6-2/TRBV6-3	CASRSTDQETQYF
.	TRBJ1-2	TRBV14	CASSQSTGHIYGYTF
.	TRBJ2-7	TRBV5-5	CASSSGRGYEQYF
TRBD2	TRBJ2-2	TRBV12-3/TRBV12-4	CASSRTSATGELFF
.	TRBJ2-2	TRBV25-1	CASSGTGPRTGELFF
.	TRBJ1-1	TRBV20-1	CSAKKGRYTEAFF
.	TRBJ1-1	TRBV5-1	CASSFVGADTEAFF
TRBD2	TRBJ2-7	TRBV16	CASSPSEGGSYEQYF
.	TRBJ2-5	TRBV11-2	CASSLGDQETQYF
.	TRBJ2-7	TRBV4-1	CASSQTRDANEQYF
.	TRBJ2-4	TRBV6-2/TRBV6-3	CASSLWGQTKNIQYF
.	TRBJ2-7	TRBV29-1	CSVEDIGLGELGYEQYF
.	TRBJ2-7	TRBV7-9	CASSPSGLSYEQYF
.	TRBJ1-1	TRBV5-6	CASSPGPTEAFF
TRBD1	TRBJ1-5	TRBV2	CASSEDRPGGGKEPQHF
.	TRBJ2-7	TRBV9	CASRTTQYF
.	TRBJ2-3	TRBV29-1	CSLTWGASTDTQYF
.	TRBJ1-1	TRBV29-1	CSVEGGELPEAFF
.	TRBJ1-1	TRBV29-1	CSVAQVNTEAFF
TRBD1	TRBJ1-6	TRBV20-1	CSGTAQPLHF
TRBD2	TRBJ2-7	TRBV7-2	CASSSLNVAGPSYEQYF
.	TRBJ2-7	TRBV28	CASSLENEQYF
.	TRBJ2-7	TRBV4-2	CASSQPRDYEQYF
TRBD2	TRBJ2-1	TRBV6-1	CASSNPGLAGQNEQFF
TRBD1	TRBJ1-4	TRBV6-1	CASSPLTGGNEKLFF
TRBD2	TRBJ2-7	TRBV27	CASSSLERENYEQYF
.	TRBJ1-1	TRBV12-3/TRBV12-4	CASSYLPLGRGAFF
.	TRBJ2-3	TRBV24-1	CATSAGLTDTQYF
.	TRBJ2-1	TRBV4-3	CASSQVSLGNEQFF
TRBD1	TRBJ2-7	TRBV12-3/TRBV12-4	CASTRQGPNEQYF
.	TRBJ2-1	TRBV12-3/TRBV12-4	CASSLVPGMGNEQFF
TRBD2	TRBJ2-7	TRBV7-7	CASSLFAARLAVSYEQYF
.	TRBJ2-1	TRBV27	CASSPSAGPSYNEQFF